This T cell receptor (beta chain) derives from a study of CD8+CD57+ T cells in acquired aplastic anemia. On the study more broadly: Sorted CD4+ and CD8+ cells gave a mean 3.2 ug DNA, range 0.2 to 27.4 ug.

Researchers used genomic DNA as the template to profile TCR beta VDJ and CDR3. TCRdb re-called the reads with MiXCR, one entry per CDR3 protein. The sample includes about 270,000 distinct CDR3 sequences, approximately 56% of them seen just once. Study-wide results and limits: In CD8+ cells, Simpson's diversity showed no significant difference between patients and controls. Comparison of patients with controls identified around 30 shared CD8+ CDR3 sequences.

The CDR3 has 14 amino acids. Trimming cost V 8 bases and J 6 bases; bases outside gene matches: 7. The germline CDR1 and CDR2 sequences are SGHTA and FQGNSA. Worth noting for this clonotype: What it binds is unknown.

This chain links TRBV7-2 with TRBJ2-1; 10 bases align to TRBD1. This receptor was identified in a human donor with severe aplastic anemia or a healthy control (not recorded which). Sequencing was done on a sample of sorted CD4+, CD8+, or CD8+CD57+ T cells (not recorded which) from PBMCs. In DNA form, the CDR3 reads TGTGCCAGCGGGTGGACAGGGGGGGTCAATGAGCAGTTCTTC. Protein product: CASGWTGGVNEQFF.